One sample yielded the 6 T cell receptor beta chains listed below, sequenced in a study of shared clonotypes between healthy human individuals. Sequencing was performed with immunoSEQ multiplex PCR; in TCRdb, only in-frame clones are kept and a portion is missing. There are 1.5 million to 1.9 million clones in the sample; approximately 98% occur only once, and about 0.42% lies in the top ten. Material for sequencing was naive CD4+ T cells sorted from blood. Sample subset: CD45RA+ positively selected. The receptors were gathered from a man under 40 in good health.

The table lists this clone with a count of one. The chain links TRBV4-3 to TRBJ2-5; 7 bases map to TRBD2. Germline V CDR1 and CDR2: LGHNA, YSLEER. The ends lost 4 bases at V and 1 base at J; junction bases unmatched: 9. This CDR3 region has 16 residues. The CDR3 loop is CASSRTRGAGQETQYF. The CDR3 region has the DNA TGCGCCAGCAGCCGGACTAGGGGTGCGGGCCAAGAGACCCAGTACTTC.

The chain recombines TRBV7-3 with TRBJ2-1, with 9 bases that match TRBD1. The V segment lost 6 bases and the J segment 6 bases; nucleotides outside the gene matches: 9. The CDR3 spans 15 residues. Germline V CDR1 and CDR2: SGHTA, FQGTGA. The CDR3 reads CASSQQGAVSNEQFF. As DNA, the CDR3 is TGTGCCAGCAGTCAACAGGGGGCCGTCTCCAATGAGCAGTTCTTC.

In DNA form, the CDR3 reads TGTGCCAGCCGGACTAGCGGGAGGGCCGGTGGGGATGAGCAGTTCTTC. Translation gives CASRTSGRAGGDEQFF. This rearrangement joins TRBV28 to TRBJ2-1; 15 bases match TRBD2. CDR3 length: 16 residues. V lost 8 bases to trimming and J lost 8 bases; unmatched junction nucleotides: 10. Germline V gives CDR1 MDHEN, CDR2 SYDVKM.

The chain is built from TRBV9 and TRBJ1-1, with D uncertain. The ends were cut back, 0 bases at V and 1 base at J, with 10 bases in the middle. There are 15 residues in the CDR3. Germline V CDR1 and CDR2: SGDLS, YYNGEE. The CDR3 DNA is TGTGCCAGCAGCGTAGAAGCGCAGGAGAACACTGAAGCTTTCTTT. The encoded protein is CASSVEAQENTEAFF.

The V call is TRBV11-3, the J call TRBJ2-1, with TRBD2 matching 13 bases. Germline V CDR1 and CDR2: SGHNT, YENEEA. The CDR3 extends over 14 amino acids. V was pared by 10 bases and J by 8 bases, with 8 bases of the junction left unmatched. CDR3 nucleotide sequence: TGTGCCATCAAGGGGACTAGCGGGACGTATGAGCAGTTCTTC. It is translated as CAIKGTSGTYEQFF.

The chain uses TRBV4-2 and TRBJ2-3; D is perhaps TRBD1 (5 bases). V lost 1 base and J lost 5, with 10 bases in between. The germline CDR1 and CDR2 sequences are LGHNA and YNFKEQ. The CDR3 covers 14 residues. CDR3 DNA: TGTGCCAGCAGCCAAGCACCGCAGGGAGATACGCAGTATTTT. Translating gives CASSQAPQGDTQYF.